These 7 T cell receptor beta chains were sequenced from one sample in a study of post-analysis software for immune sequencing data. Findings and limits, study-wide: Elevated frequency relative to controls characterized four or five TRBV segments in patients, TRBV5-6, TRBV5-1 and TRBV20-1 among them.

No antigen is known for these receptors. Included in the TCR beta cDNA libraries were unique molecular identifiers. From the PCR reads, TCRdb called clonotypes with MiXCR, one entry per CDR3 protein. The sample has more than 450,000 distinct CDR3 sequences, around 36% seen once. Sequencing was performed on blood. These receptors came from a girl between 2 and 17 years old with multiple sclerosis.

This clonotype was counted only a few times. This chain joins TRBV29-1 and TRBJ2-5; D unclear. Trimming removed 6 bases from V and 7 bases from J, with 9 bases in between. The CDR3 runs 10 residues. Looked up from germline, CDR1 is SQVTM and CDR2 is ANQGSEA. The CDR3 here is CSVATGTQYF. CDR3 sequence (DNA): TGCAGCGTCGCCACCGGGACCCAGTACTTC. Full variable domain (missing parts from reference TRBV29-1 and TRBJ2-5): SAVISQKPSRDICQRGTSLTIQCQVDSQVTMMFWYRQQPGQSLTLIATANQGSEATYESGFVIDKFPISRPNLTFSTLTVSNMSPEDSSIYLCSVATGTQYFGPGTRLLVL.

CDR3 nucleotide sequence: TGTGCCAGCAGCTTTTTACTGGCGGGCTACGAGCAGTACTTC. It encodes CASSFLLAGYEQYF. The chain couples TRBV7-8 to TRBJ2-4, with a possible D match to TRBD2 (5 bases). The J call may be wrong; the DNA end is better matched by TRBJ2-7. This CDR3 spans 14 amino acids. In germline, CDR1 is SGHVS, CDR2 FQNEAQ.

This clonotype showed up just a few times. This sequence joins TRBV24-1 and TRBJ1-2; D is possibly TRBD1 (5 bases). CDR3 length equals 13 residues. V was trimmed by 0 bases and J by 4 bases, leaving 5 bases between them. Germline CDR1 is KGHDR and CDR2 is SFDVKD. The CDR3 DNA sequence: TGTGCCACCAGTGATTTGACAGGCTATGGCTACACCTTC. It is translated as CATSDLTGYGYTF.

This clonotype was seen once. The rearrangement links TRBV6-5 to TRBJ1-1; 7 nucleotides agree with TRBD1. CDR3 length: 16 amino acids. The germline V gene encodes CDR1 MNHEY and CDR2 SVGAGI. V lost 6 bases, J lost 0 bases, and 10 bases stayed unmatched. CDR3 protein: CASRPWTGRMNTEAFF. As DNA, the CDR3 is TGTGCCAGCAGACCTTGGACAGGAAGAATGAACACTGAAGCTTTCTTT.

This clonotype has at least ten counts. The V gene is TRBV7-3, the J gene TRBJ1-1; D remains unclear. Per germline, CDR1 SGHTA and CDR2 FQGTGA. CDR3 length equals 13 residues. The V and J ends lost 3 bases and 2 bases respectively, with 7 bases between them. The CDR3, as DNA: TGTGCCAGCAGCTTCGGTACTAACACTGAAGCTTTCTTT. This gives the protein CASSFGTNTEAFF. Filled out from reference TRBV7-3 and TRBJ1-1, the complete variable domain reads GAGVSQTPSNKVTEKGKYVELRCDPISGHTALYWYRQSLGQGPEFLIYFQGTGAADDSGLPNDRFFAVRPEGSVSTLKIQRTERGDSAVYLCASSFGTNTEAFFGQGTRLTVV.

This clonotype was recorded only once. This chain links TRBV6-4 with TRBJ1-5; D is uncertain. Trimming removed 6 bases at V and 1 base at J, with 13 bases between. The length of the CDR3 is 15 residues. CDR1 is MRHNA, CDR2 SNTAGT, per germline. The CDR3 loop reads CASSEWAGSNQPQHF. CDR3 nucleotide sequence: TGTGCCAGCAGCGAGTGGGCTGGGAGCAATCAGCCCCAGCATTTT.

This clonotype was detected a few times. The CDR3 loop is CASSATSVGEQYF. The CDR3 coding sequence is TGTGCCAGCAGCGCTACTAGCGTAGGGGAGCAGTACTTC. The chain carries TRBV7-3 and TRBJ2-7, with 7 bases fitting TRBD2. V dropped 5 bases and J dropped 7; count of bases not matched to a gene: 8. This CDR3 is 13 amino acids long. Germline V gene sequence: CDR1 SGHTA, CDR2 FQGTGA.